The clone carrying this T cell receptor (beta chain) occurred many times. Its antigen is unknown. This sample is part of a study of early T cells in non-severe SARS-CoV-2 infection. Overall study context: Unpaired chains resulted from sequencing bulk RNA of unsorted whole blood. Findings and caveats of the study: Database matching using VDJdb favored anti-spike CD8 responses, with private and CD4 specificities left missing.

The TCR library protocol attached unique molecular identifiers to the individual cDNA molecules. TCRdb reprocessed the 5' RACE reads with MiXCR, giving one entry per CDR3 protein. In the table there are around 30,000 distinct CDR3 sequences, approximately 6% of which are singletons. Germline loops: CDR1 MDHEN, CDR2 SYDVKM. Trimming removed 6 bases at V and 0 bases at J, with 12 bases between. The CDR3 covers 15 residues. Sequenced sample: whole blood. The clonotype originates from an adult who was a healthcare worker with PCR-confirmed SARS-CoV-2 infection or an uninfected control (not recorded which). This rearrangement joins TRBV28 to TRBJ2-1; no definite D call. CDR3 sequence: CASSLPPSSYNEQFF. The CDR3 nucleotides are TGTGCCAGCAGCCTTCCCCCAAGCTCCTACAATGAGCAGTTCTTC.